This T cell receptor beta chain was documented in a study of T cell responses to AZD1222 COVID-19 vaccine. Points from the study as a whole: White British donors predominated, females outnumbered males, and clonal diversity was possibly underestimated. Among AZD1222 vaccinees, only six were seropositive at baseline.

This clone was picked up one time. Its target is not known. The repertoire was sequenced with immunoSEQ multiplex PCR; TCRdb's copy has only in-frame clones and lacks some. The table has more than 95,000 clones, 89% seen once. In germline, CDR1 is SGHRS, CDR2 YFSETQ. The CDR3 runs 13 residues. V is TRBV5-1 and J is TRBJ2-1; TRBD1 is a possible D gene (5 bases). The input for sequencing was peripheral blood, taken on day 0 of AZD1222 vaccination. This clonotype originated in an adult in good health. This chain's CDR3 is CASAQGSYNEQFF. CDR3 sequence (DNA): TGCGCTTCCGCCCAGGGCTCCTACAATGAGCAGTTCTTC.